This is a list of T cell receptor beta chains from one sample in a study of OX40 agonist ivuxolimab in advanced cancers. Sequencing used immunoSEQ multiplex PCR; TCRdb keeps in-frame clones, though not all of them. The sample shows approximately 160,000 clones, roughly 94% of them seen only once. Sequencing used CD4+ or CD8+ T cells sorted from blood, obtained in a trial of the OX40 agonist ivuxolimab. The receptors come from an adult with an advanced solid tumor such as melanoma, head and neck, liver or kidney cancer. The CDR3 runs from the conserved cysteine through the conserved F or W. Clone size appears in some rows only: once, few, many, or a class for an expanded clone.

TRBV7-2,TRBJ2-7,-,CASSPDRIAGIEQYF
TRBV29-1,TRBJ1-1,-,CSVDDGRLNTEAFF
TRBV30,TRBJ2-3,-,CAWSPLTGRTQYF
TRBV9,TRBJ1-3,-,CASSVGDRVNTIYF
TRBV19,TRBJ2-5,-,CASSPPTGGPGQETQYF
TRBV27,TRBJ1-5,-,CASSGTGYQPQHF
TRBV6-6,TRBJ2-7,-,CASSYSGSHSNEQYF
TRBV11-2,TRBJ1-5,-,CASSFSNGQGLREPQHF
TRBV7-2,TRBJ2-7,-,CASSLWEVSYEQYF
TRBV21-1,TRBJ1-2,-,CASSTLGGNGYTF
TRBV11-2,TRBJ1-2,-,CASRRGYGYTF
TRBV19,TRBJ2-5,-,CASSRKDIQTQYF
TRBV10-3,TRBJ2-1,-,CAISGDSRGYNEQFF
TRBV7-2,TRBJ1-2,-,CASSLGGGSDYGYTF
TRBV27,TRBJ2-1,-,CASSLPGLASSREQFF
TRBV5-6,TRBJ2-1,-,CASSPRLAGGGFF
TRBV6-5,TRBJ2-7,-,CASNERLAGAYEQYF
TRBV25-1,TRBJ2-1,-,CASSPQGEGAEQFF
TRBV14,TRBJ2-7,-,CASSPMGFSSYEQYF
TRBV18,TRBJ2-7,-,CASSPVGQGYEQYF
TRBV5-1,TRBJ1-4,-,CASSKDRAEKLFF
TRBV7-2,TRBJ1-2,once,CASRRDSNYGYTF
TRBV6-1,TRBJ2-5,-,CATSDRGRETQYF
TRBV20-1,TRBJ1-2,-,CSVMRTYGYTF
TRBV2,TRBJ1-6,-,CASMFDRGSGPLHF
TRBV30,TRBJ2-3,-,CAGRRGYGADTQYF
TRBV7-3,TRBJ1-1,once,CASSLIKRGTEAFF
TRBV2,TRBJ1-2,once,CASSDRGDYGYTF
TRBV10-2,TRBJ1-6,-,CASKSTAYNSPLHF
TRBV7-9,TRBJ2-7,-,CASSFDGGLYF
TRBV18,TRBJ1-1,-,CASSPQGGTEAFF
TRBV5-1,TRBJ2-1,-,CASSLRTGADEQFF
TRBV6-5,TRBJ1-2,-,CASRDGYYGYTF
TRBV9,TRBJ2-2,once,CASSVAPNTGELFF
TRBV7-8,TRBJ1-1,-,CASSSPGGGNTEAFF
TRBV28,TRBJ2-5,-,CASTSGPARETQYF
TRBV6-1,TRBJ1-5,-,CASSESPRGHGSNQPQHF
TRBV28,TRBJ1-5,-,CASSFYLSNQPQHF
TRBV2,TRBJ1-1,once,CASSGTDANTEAFF
TRBV5-1,TRBJ2-3,-,CASSPGLAGGADTQYF
TRBV6-1,TRBJ2-3,-,CARGDRFNSTDTQYF
TRBV4-1,TRBJ2-7,-,CASSHPPGGRYEQYF
TRBV12-1,TRBJ2-5,-,CASTLYRLAAEETQYF
TRBV9,TRBJ1-4,-,CASSEGVSNEKLFF